A selection of T cell receptor beta chains follows, all from one sample in a study of post-analysis software for immune sequencing data. MiXCR, run by TCRdb on the PCR reads, gives a single entry per CDR3 protein. This sample yields approximately 260,000 distinct CDR3 sequences, of which 36% are seen a single time; around 5.2% belongs to the top ten. Sequences were obtained from blood. These receptors were obtained from a girl under 18 with multiple sclerosis. The CDR3 runs from the conserved cysteine through the conserved F or W. Each record gives: J gene, V gene, D gene, clone size, CDR3 length, CDR3 DNA, CDR3 protein. A D gene is named only where the DNA matches it firmly. Not all rows give a size; the values are once, few, many and, for expanded clones, a class.

TRBJ2-2 | TRBV5-1 | - | once | 15 | TGCGCCAGCAGCTGGAATAGCGTCAACACCGGGGAGCTGTTTTTT | CASSWNSVNTGELFF
TRBJ2-2 | TRBV2 | TRBD2 | - | 14 | TGTGCCAGCGGGCGGGGGGGCAACACCGGGGAGCGGTTTTTT | CASGRGGNTGERFF
TRBJ2-6 | TRBV20-1 | - | - | 19 | TGCAGTGCTAGAAACTCCAACTGGCCAGGGGATACTGGGGCCAACGTCCTGACTTTC | CSARNSNWPGDTGANVLTF
TRBJ1-4 | TRBV5-4 | TRBD1 | - | 15 | TGTGCCAGCAGCCCAACGACAGGGGAGGGTGAAAAACTGTTTTTT | CASSPTTGEGEKLFF
TRBJ2-1 | TRBV14 | TRBD2 | few | 17 | TGTGCCAGCAGCCAAAGGCTCGGCCTTCTAGCGGGGAATGAGCAGTTCTTC | CASSQRLGLLAGNEQFF
TRBJ2-5 | TRBV12-3/TRBV12-4 | - | once | 16 | TGTGCCAGCAGTATAATGGATCTTCCACCTCAAGAGACCCAGTACTTC | CASSIMDLPPQETQYF
TRBJ2-3 | TRBV12-3/TRBV12-4 | - | - | 17 | TGTGCCAGCAGTTCCCCCTCAGGGAGAGGACCCGCAGATACGCAGTATTTT | CASSSPSGRGPADTQYF
TRBJ2-7 | TRBV30 | - | - | 13 | TGTGCTTCCTCGGGACCTCGGGCCTACGAGCAGTACTTC | CASSGPRAYEQYF
TRBJ2-5 | TRBV4-1 | - | - | 13 | TGCGCCAGCAGCCAAATTATCGGGGAGACCCAGTACTTC | CASSQIIGETQYF
TRBJ2-1 | TRBV9 | - | many | 17 | TGTGCCAGCAGCGCCACCGAGGGTGGGGCCCCCTACAATGAGCAGTTCTTC | CASSATEGGAPYNEQFF
TRBJ2-2 | TRBV19 | - | - | 14 | TGTGCCAGTAGTATAATGCAGGACACCGGGGAGCTGTTTTTT | CASSIMQDTGELFF
TRBJ2-2 | TRBV6-2/TRBV6-3 | - | - | 15 | TGTGCCAGCAGTTTTGCGGGAACGAACACCGGGGAGCTGTTTTTT | CASSFAGTNTGELFF
TRBJ1-1 | TRBV5-4 | - | many | 15 | TGTGCCAGCAGCTGGACGGGACTCCCGAACACTGAAGCTTTCTTT | CASSWTGLPNTEAFF
TRBJ2-7 | TRBV7-8 | - | - | 15 | TGTGCCAGCAGCCCCGGACGGGGAAGCTCCTACGAGCAGTACTTC | CASSPGRGSSYEQYF
TRBJ1-1 | TRBV7-9 | - | - | 16 | TGTGCCGGCAGCCCTACGGATGGGGTGTTCAGCACTGAAGCTTTCTTT | CAGSPTDGVFSTEAFF
TRBJ2-5 | TRBV7-3 | - | many | 14 | TGTGCCAGCAGCCAATACAGGGATTCTAAGACCCAGTACTTC | CASSQYRDSKTQYF
TRBJ2-1 | TRBV20-1 | - | many | 14 | TGCAGTGCTAGTGAAGGTGGGGCCTACAATGAGCAGTTCTTC | CSASEGGAYNEQFF
TRBJ1-1 | TRBV7-8 | TRBD1 | few | 16 | TGTGCCAGCAGTCCACAGGGGAGACCCCGGAGCATGCAAGCTTTCTTT | CASSPQGRPRSMQAFF
TRBJ1-2 | TRBV20-1 | - | - | 13 | TGCAGTGCTAGGGTCGGACGGAACTATGGCTACACCTTC | CSARVGRNYGYTF
TRBJ2-2 | TRBV20-1 | - | few | 14 | TGCAGTGCTAGAGTTCAGGCAGGGCCCGGGGAGCTGTTTTTT | CSARVQAGPGELFF
TRBJ1-4 | TRBV7-2 | - | few | 14 | TGTGCCAGCAGCTTAAAAAGGGTGGCGGAAAAACTGTTTTTT | CASSLKRVAEKLFF
TRBJ1-2 | TRBV14 | TRBD1 | many | 15 | TGTGCCAGCAGCCAAGCATCCGGGGACAGCTATGGCTACACCTTC | CASSQASGDSYGYTF
TRBJ2-3 | TRBV24-1 | TRBD2 | many | 17 | TGTGCCACCAGTGGGGTCTCGAACGCGGGAGTCACAGATACGCAGTATTTT | CATSGVSNAGVTDTQYF
TRBJ1-1 | TRBV10-3 | - | many | 14 | TGTGCCATCAGTGGGGGTGGCAGCCGAACTGAAGCTTTCTTT | CAISGGGSRTEAFF